This T cell receptor beta chain was observed in a study of blood T cell repertoires in COVID-19. Here immunoSEQ multiplex PCR was the method, and the copy in TCRdb shows in-frame clones only, minus some. In the table there are tens of thousands of clones, 90% of which are singletons. The source material was peripheral blood. The receptor was isolated from a woman aged 80 or over with acute or convalescent COVID-19.

The CDR3 region is CASTNAGLNYGYTF. CDR3 nucleotides: TGTGCCAGCACGAATGCGGGTCTTAACTATGGCTACACCTTC. The genes are TRBV7-3 and TRBJ1-2; D is unresolved. Between the trimmed V and J ends, which lost 7 bases and 1 base, there was a span of 13 bases. Germline V CDR1 and CDR2: SGHTA, FQGTGA. The CDR3 is made up of 14 amino acids.